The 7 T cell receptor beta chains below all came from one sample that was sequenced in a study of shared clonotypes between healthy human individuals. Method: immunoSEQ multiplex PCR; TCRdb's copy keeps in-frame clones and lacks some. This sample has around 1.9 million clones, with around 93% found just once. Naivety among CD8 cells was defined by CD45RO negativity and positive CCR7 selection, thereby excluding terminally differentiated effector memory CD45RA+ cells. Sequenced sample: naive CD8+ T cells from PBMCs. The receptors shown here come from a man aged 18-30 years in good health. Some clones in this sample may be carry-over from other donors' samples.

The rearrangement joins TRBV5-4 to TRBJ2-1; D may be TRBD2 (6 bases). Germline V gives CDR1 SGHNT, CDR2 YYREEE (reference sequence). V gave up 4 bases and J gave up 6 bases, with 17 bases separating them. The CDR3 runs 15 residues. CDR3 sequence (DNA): TGTGCCAGCAGCCTGGGACTCTTGAAAAGCAATGAGCAGTTCTTC. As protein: CASSLGLLKSNEQFF.

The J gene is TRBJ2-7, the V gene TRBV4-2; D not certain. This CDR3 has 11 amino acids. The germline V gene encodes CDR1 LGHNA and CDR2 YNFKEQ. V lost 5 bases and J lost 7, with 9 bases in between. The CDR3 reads CASSYGQEQYF. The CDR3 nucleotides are TGTGCCAGCAGCTACGGTCAGGAGCAGTACTTC.

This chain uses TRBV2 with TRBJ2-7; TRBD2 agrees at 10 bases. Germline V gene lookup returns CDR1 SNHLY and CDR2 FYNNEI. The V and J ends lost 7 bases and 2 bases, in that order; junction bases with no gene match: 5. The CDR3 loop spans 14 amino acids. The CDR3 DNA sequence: TGTGCCAGCACCTGGACTAGCGGAGCCTACGAGCAGTACTTC. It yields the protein CASTWTSGAYEQYF.

The CDR3 reads CSVSGGQSSYEQYF. CDR3 nucleotide sequence: TGCAGCGTATCAGGGGGACAAAGCTCCTACGAGCAGTACTTC. V usage is TRBV29-1 and J usage is TRBJ2-7, with 7 bases matching TRBD1. Trimming took 6 bases from V and 0 from J; bases not matched to a gene: 8. CDR3 size: 14 residues. The germline CDR1 and CDR2 sequences are SQVTM and ANQGSEA.

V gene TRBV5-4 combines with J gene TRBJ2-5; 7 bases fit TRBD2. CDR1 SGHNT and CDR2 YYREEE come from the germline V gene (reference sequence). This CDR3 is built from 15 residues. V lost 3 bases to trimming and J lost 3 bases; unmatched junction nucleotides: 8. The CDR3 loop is CASSSTTSAKETQYF. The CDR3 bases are TGTGCCAGCAGCTCAACAACTAGCGCGAAAGAGACCCAGTACTTC.

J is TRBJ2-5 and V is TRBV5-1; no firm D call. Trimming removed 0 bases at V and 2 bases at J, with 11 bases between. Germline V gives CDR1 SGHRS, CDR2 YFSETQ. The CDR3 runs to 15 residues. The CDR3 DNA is TGCGCCAGCAGCTTGGGCTGGCTCGGACAAGAGACCCAGTACTTC. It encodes CASSLGWLGQETQYF.

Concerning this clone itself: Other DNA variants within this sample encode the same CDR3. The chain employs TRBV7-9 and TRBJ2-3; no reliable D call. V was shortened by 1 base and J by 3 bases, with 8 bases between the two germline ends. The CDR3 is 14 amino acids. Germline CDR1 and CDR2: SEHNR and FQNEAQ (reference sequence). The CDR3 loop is CASSLGGLTDTQYF. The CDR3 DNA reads TGTGCCAGCAGCTTAGGGGGTTTGACAGATACGCAGTATTTT.